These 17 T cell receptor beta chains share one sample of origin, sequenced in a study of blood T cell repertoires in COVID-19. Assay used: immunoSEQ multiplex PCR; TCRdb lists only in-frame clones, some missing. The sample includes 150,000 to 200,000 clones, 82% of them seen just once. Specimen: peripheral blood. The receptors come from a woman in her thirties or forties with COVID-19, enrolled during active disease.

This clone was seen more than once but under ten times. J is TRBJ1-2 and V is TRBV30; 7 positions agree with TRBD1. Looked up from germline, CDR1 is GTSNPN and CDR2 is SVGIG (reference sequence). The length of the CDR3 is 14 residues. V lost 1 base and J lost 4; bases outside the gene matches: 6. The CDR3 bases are TGTGCCTGGAGTGGACAGGGAATTTTCTATGGCTACACCTTC. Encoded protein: CAWSGQGIFYGYTF.

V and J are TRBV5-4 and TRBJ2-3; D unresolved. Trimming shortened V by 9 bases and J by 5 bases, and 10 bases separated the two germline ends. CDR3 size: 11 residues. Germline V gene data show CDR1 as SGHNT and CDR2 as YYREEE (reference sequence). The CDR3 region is CATIIKDTQYF. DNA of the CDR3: TGTGCCACCATCATCAAAGATACGCAGTATTTT.

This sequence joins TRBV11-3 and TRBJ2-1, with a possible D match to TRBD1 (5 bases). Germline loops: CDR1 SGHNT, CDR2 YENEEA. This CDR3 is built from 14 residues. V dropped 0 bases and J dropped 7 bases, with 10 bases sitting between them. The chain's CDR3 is CASSLDRGRNEQFF. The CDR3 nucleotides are TGTGCCAGCAGCTTAGATAGGGGTAGGAATGAGCAGTTCTTC.

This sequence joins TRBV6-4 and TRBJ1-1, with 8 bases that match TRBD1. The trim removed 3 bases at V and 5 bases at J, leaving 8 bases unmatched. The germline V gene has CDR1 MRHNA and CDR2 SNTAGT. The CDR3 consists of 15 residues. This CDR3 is CASSDPGGEGTEAFF. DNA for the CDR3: TGTGCCAGCAGTGATCCAGGGGGCGAGGGAACTGAAGCTTTCTTT.

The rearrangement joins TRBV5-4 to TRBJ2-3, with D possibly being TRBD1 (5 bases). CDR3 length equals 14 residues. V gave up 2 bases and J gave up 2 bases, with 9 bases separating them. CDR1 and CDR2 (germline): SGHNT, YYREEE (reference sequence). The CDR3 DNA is TGTGCCAGCAGCTTCCAGGGTTCCACAGATACGCAGTATTTT. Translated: CASSFQGSTDTQYF.

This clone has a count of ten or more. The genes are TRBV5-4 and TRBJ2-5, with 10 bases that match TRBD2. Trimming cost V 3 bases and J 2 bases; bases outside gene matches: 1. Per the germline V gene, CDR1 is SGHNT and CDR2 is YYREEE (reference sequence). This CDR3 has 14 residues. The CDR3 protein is CASSSAGGQETQYF. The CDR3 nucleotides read TGTGCCAGCAGCTCAGCGGGAGGGCAAGAGACCCAGTACTTC.

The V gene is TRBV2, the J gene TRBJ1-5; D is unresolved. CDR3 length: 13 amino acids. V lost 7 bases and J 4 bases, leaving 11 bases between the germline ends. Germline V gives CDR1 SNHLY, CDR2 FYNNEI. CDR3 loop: CASTRSGNQPQHF. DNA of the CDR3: TGTGCCAGCACCCGTTCGGGTAATCAGCCCCAGCATTTT.

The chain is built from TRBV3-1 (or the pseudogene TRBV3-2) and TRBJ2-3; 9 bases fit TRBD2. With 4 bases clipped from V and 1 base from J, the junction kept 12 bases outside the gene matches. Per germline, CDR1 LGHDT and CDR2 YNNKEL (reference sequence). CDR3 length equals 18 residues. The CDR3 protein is CASSRSWRGGGGTDTQYF. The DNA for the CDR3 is TGTGCCAGCAGCCGGAGTTGGCGGGGGGGAGGGGGCACAGATACGCAGTATTTT.

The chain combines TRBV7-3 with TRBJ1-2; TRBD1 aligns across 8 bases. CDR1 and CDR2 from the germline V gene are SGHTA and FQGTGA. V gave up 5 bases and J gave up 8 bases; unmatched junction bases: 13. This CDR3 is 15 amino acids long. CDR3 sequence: CASSPTGALGRGYTF. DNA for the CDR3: TGTGCCAGCAGCCCGACAGGGGCCTTGGGGAGGGGCTACACCTTC.

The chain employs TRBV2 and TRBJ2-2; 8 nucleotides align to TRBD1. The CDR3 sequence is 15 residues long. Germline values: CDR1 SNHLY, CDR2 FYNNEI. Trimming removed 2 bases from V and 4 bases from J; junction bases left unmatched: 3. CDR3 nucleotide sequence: TGTGCCAGCAGTGAACAGGGGGCGCCCACCGGGGAGCTGTTTTTT. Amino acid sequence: CASSEQGAPTGELFF.

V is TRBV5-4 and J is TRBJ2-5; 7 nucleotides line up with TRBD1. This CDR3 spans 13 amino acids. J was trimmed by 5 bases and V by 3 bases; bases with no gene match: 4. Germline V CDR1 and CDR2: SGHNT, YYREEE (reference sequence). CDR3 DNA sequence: TGTGCCAGCAGCTCGGGACAGATCGAGACCCAGTACTTC. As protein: CASSSGQIETQYF.

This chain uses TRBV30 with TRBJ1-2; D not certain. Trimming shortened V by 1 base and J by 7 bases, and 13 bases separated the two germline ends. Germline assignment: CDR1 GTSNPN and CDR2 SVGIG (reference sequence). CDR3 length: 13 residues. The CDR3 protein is CAWSDSLVGGYTF. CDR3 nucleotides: TGTGCCTGGAGTGATAGCCTAGTAGGTGGCTACACCTTC.

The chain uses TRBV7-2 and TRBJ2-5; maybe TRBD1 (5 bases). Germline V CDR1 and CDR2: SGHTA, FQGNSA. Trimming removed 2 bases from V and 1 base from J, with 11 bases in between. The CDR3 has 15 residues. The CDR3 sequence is CASSLNDRRQETQYF. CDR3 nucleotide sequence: TGTGCCAGCAGCTTAAATGACAGACGCCAAGAGACCCAGTACTTC.

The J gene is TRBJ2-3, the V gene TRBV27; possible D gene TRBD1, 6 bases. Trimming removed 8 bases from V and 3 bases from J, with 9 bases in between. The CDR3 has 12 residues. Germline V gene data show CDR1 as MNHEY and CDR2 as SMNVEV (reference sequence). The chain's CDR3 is CASWTATDTQYF. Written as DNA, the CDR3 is TGTGCCAGCTGGACAGCTACAGATACGCAGTATTTT.

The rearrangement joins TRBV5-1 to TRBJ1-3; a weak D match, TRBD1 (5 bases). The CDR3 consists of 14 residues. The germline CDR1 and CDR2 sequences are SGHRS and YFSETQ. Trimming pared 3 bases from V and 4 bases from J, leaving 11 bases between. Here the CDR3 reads CASSWDAGGNTIYF. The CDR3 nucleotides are TGCGCCAGCAGCTGGGACGCGGGGGGAAACACCATATATTTT.

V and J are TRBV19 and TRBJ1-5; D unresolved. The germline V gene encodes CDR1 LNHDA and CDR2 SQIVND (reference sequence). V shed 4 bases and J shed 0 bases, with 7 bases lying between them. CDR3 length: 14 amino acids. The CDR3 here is CASSTYSSNQPQHF. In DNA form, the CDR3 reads TGTGCCAGTAGTACCTACAGTAGCAATCAGCCCCAGCATTTT.

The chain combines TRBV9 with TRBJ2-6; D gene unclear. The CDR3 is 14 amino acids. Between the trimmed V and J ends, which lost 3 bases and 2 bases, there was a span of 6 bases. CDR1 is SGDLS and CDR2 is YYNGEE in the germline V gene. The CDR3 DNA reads TGTGCCAGCAGCGAGAGCGCTGGGGCCAACGTCCTGACTTTC. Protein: CASSESAGANVLTF.